The 27 T cell receptor beta chains in this list originate from one sample, sequenced in a study of T cell responses to AZD1222 COVID-19 vaccine. Sequencing used immunoSEQ multiplex PCR; TCRdb keeps in-frame clones, though not all of them. The sample has about 140,000 clones; about 89% are singletons. Sequencing was performed on peripheral blood, taken on day 0 of AZD1222 vaccination. These receptors all stem from an adult in good health.

This clone was picked up one time. V usage is TRBV7-8 and J usage is TRBJ1-1; TRBD1 matches at 8 bases. V lost 4 bases, J lost 5 bases, and 6 bases stayed unmatched. The CDR3 contains 14 residues. Germline V gene sequence: CDR1 SGHVS, CDR2 FQNEAQ. This CDR3 reads CASSSLRGPTEAFF. In DNA form, the CDR3 reads TGTGCCAGCAGCTCACTCAGGGGGCCAACTGAAGCTTTCTTT.

The V gene is TRBV2, the J gene TRBJ1-1; no clear D. This CDR3 is built from 14 residues. Germline V CDR1 and CDR2: SNHLY, FYNNEI. With 7 bases removed from V and 4 bases from J, the gap between germline ends came to 16 bases. The CDR3 DNA is TGTGCCAGCAACTCAGGACCGCCGGGCACTGAAGCTTTCTTT. It yields the protein CASNSGPPGTEAFF.

The chain employs TRBV12-3 or TRBV12-4 and TRBJ2-7; D possibly corresponds to TRBD2 (6 bases). V was shortened by 6 bases and J by 3 bases, with 9 bases between the two germline ends. There are 12 residues in the CDR3. CDR3 in amino acids: CASSPGVYEQYF. The DNA of the CDR3 is TGTGCCAGCAGCCCGGGGGTCTACGAGCAGTACTTC.

The rearrangement uses TRBV19 and TRBJ2-1; 10 nucleotides line up with TRBD2. The junction had 5 bases not matched to a gene; V was cut back by 3 bases and J by 6 bases. The V gene's germline CDR1 is LNHDA and CDR2 SQIVND (reference sequence). The CDR3 sequence is 15 residues long. This CDR3 is CASSIASGSFNEQFF. CDR3 bases: TGTGCCAGTAGTATCGCTAGCGGGAGTTTCAATGAGCAGTTCTTC. Looking up the rest from reference TRBV19 and TRBJ2-1 gives the full variable domain: DGGITQSPKYLFRKEGQNVTLSCEQNLNHDAMYWYRQDPGQGLRLIYYSQIVNDFQKGDIAEGYSVSREKKESFPLTVTSAQKNPTAFYLCASSIASGSFNEQFFGPGTRLTVL.

This clone was found a few times. This chain joins TRBV29-1 and TRBJ2-7; D unresolved. Germline-derived CDR1 and CDR2 are SQVTM and ANQGSEA. This CDR3 is built from 12 residues. Trimming shortened V by 8 bases and J by 3 bases, and 14 bases separated the two germline ends. The CDR3 reads CSISLDGYEQYF. In nucleotides, the CDR3 is TGCAGCATTAGCTTGGACGGCTACGAGCAGTACTTC.

For the CDR3, the DNA is TGTGCCAGCAGTGAATTGGTCAGGGTGGGTGGCTACACCTTC. Translated: CASSELVRVGGYTF. The chain links TRBV2 to TRBJ1-2; weak D call: TRBD1 (5 bases). With 2 bases removed from V and 7 bases from J, the gap between germline ends came to 14 bases. The CDR3 is 14 residues long. Germline assignment: CDR1 SNHLY and CDR2 FYNNEI.

The CDR3 nucleotides are TGTGCCAGCAGCCAAGAGGGGTACGAGCAGTACTTC. It specifies CASSQEGYEQYF. The rearrangement joins TRBV3-1 (or the pseudogene TRBV3-2) to TRBJ2-7; no definite D call. CDR1 and CDR2 (germline): LGHDT, YNNKEL (reference sequence). The CDR3 loop spans 12 amino acids. V was cut by 0 bases and J by 4 bases, with 4 bases left in between.

The chain links TRBV5-1 to TRBJ2-1; the D gene could be TRBD1 or TRBD2 (5 bases each). The CDR3 covers 18 residues. V dropped 0 bases and J dropped 4 bases, with 20 bases sitting between them. Germline V gene sequence: CDR1 SGHRS, CDR2 YFSETQ. CDR3 nucleotide sequence: TGCGCCAGCAGCTTGGAAATGTCGGGTCAGGGACCATACAATGAGCAGTTCTTC. It yields the protein CASSLEMSGQGPYNEQFF.

The gene calls are TRBV24-1 and TRBJ2-3; D call uncertain. This CDR3 comprises 14 residues. CDR1 is KGHDR and CDR2 is SFDVKD in the germline V gene. Between the trimmed V and J ends, which lost 4 bases and 4 bases, there was a span of 11 bases. Here the CDR3 reads CATSEGPGADTQYF. In DNA, the CDR3 is TGTGCCACCAGTGAAGGTCCTGGGGCAGATACGCAGTATTTT.

The chain has TRBV2 and TRBJ1-4, with D possibly being TRBD1 (5 bases). The CDR3 contains 12 residues. Trimming pared 5 bases from V and 8 bases from J, leaving 9 bases between. Germline values: CDR1 SNHLY, CDR2 FYNNEI. The CDR3 nucleotides read TGTGCCAGCAGTCCAGGGCCGGAAAAACTGTTTTTT. It codes for CASSPGPEKLFF. The full variable domain, completed using reference TRBV2 and TRBJ1-4, is EPEVTQTPSHQVTQMGQEVILRCVPISNHLYFYWYRQILGQKVEFLVSFYNNEISEKSEIFDDQFSVERPDGSNFTLKIRSTKLEDSAMYFCASSPGPEKLFFGSGTQLSVL.

This clone was detected only a few times. The V gene is TRBV6-1, the J gene TRBJ2-7, with D uncertain. Trimming cost V 3 bases and J 6 bases, with 18 bases left between them. This CDR3 is 15 amino acids long. CDR1 is MNHNS, CDR2 SASEGT, per germline. CDR3 bases: TGTGCCAGCAGTGATAGCCCCGGGCTCACGGGCGAGCAGTACTTC. As protein: CASSDSPGLTGEQYF.

This clone was detected once. V and J are TRBV7-9 and TRBJ1-4; D gene unclear. The V end was cut by 8 bases, the J end by 6 bases, with 10 bases between. Germline-derived CDR1 and CDR2 are SEHNR and FQNEAQ (reference sequence). The CDR3 is 12 residues long. CDR3 in DNA: TGTGCCAGCCTAGCTCTAGATGAAAAACTGTTTTTT. As protein: CASLALDEKLFF.

The rearrangement uses TRBV7-2 and TRBJ1-2, with D unclear. CDR3 length equals 14 residues. Germline V gives CDR1 SGHTA, CDR2 FQGNSA. Between the trimmed V and J ends, which lost 3 bases and 2 bases, there was a span of 10 bases. The DNA for the CDR3 is TGTGCCAGCAGCTTCATCATACGGAACTATGGCTACACCTTC. Amino acid sequence: CASSFIIRNYGYTF.

The CDR3, as DNA: TGTGCCAGCAGTTCAATTAAACTGGACAGGAAGAACACTGAAGCTTTCTTT. Translated: CASSSIKLDRKNTEAFF. V is TRBV28 and J is TRBJ1-1; 7 bases line up with TRBD1. Germline values: CDR1 MDHEN, CDR2 SYDVKM. The J segment lost 1 base and the V segment lost 4 bases, leaving 12 bases of the junction unmatched. The CDR3 is 17 residues long.

This clone came up a few times. The identical CDR3 is also encoded by other nucleotide sequences in the sample. The V gene is TRBV5-1, the J gene TRBJ1-1; D gene ambiguous. This CDR3 has 14 residues. Trimming left V 0 bases short and J 1 base short, with 7 bases between. CDR1 and CDR2 from the germline V gene are SGHRS and YFSETQ. The CDR3 region is CASSLAWGNTEAFF. The CDR3 nucleotides read TGCGCCAGCAGCTTGGCTTGGGGGAACACTGAAGCTTTCTTT.

The V gene is TRBV6-5, the J gene TRBJ2-7, with TRBD1 identical over 9 bases. V gave up 7 bases and J gave up 4 bases; unmatched junction bases: 11. CDR1 and CDR2 (germline): MNHEY, SVGAGI. The CDR3 totals 15 residues. CDR3 DNA: TGTGCCAGCACCAACCCGGGACAGGGTACGTACGAGCAGTACTTC. Translation: CASTNPGQGTYEQYF.

This chain links TRBV3-1 (or the pseudogene TRBV3-2) with TRBJ2-1; D unclear. The CDR3 contains 14 residues. Per the germline V gene, CDR1 is LGHDT and CDR2 is YNNKEL (reference sequence). V was shortened by 4 bases and J by 3 bases, with 10 bases between the two germline ends. As DNA, the CDR3 is TGTGCCAGCAGCCGTTACACTGGCTACAATGAGCAGTTCTTC. Protein product: CASSRYTGYNEQFF.

CDR3 sequence: CASSTGQTYEQYF. Here the CDR3 DNA reads TGTGCCAGTAGTACGGGACAGACCTACGAGCAGTACTTC. The rearrangement joins TRBV19 to TRBJ2-7, with TRBD1 identical over 7 bases. CDR3 length: 13 residues. Germline CDR1 and CDR2: LNHDA and SQIVND (reference sequence). The junction had 2 bases not matched to a gene; V was cut back by 4 bases and J by 2 bases.

The chain has TRBV27 and TRBJ2-1; D unclear. This CDR3 is 13 amino acids long. Trimming took off 3 bases at V and 9 bases at J, with 12 bases between the two ends. The germline V gene encodes CDR1 MNHEY and CDR2 SMNVEV (reference sequence). The CDR3 nucleotides read TGTGCCAGCAGTTTTGAGACCCTTGGTGAGCAGTTCTTC. Protein product: CASSFETLGEQFF.

The chain uses TRBV3-1 (or the pseudogene TRBV3-2) and TRBJ1-1; D is unclear. Trimming took 4 bases from V and 0 from J, leaving 15 bases between them. The germline gives CDR1 LGHDT, CDR2 YNNKEL (reference sequence). The CDR3 totals 16 residues. The CDR3 protein is CASSPSGQLMNTEAFF. CDR3 sequence (DNA): TGTGCCAGCAGCCCCTCCGGGCAGTTGATGAACACTGAAGCTTTCTTT.

The chain recombines TRBV6-5 with TRBJ1-3, with D perhaps TRBD1 (6 bases). With 7 bases removed from V and 4 bases from J, the gap between germline ends came to 17 bases. The CDR3 is 15 amino acids. Germline CDR1 MNHEY, CDR2 SVGAGI. CDR3 coding DNA: TGTGCCAGCACCCCACAACTCGGGGGCGGAAACACCATATATTTT. It encodes CASTPQLGGGNTIYF.

This chain connects TRBV4-1 to TRBJ2-7, with a possible D match to TRBD1 (7 bases). The CDR3 has 12 amino acids. The germline V and J ends were trimmed by 2 bases and 12 bases, with 14 bases remaining between them. Germline CDR1 and CDR2: MGHRA and YSYEKL. Written as DNA, the CDR3 is TGCGCCAGCAGCCAACTTACGCAGGGGGGGTACTTC. This codes for CASSQLTQGGYF.

The chain carries TRBV4-2 and TRBJ2-7, with a tentative D call TRBD1 (6 bases). The CDR3 covers 15 residues. The germline V gene has CDR1 LGHNA and CDR2 YNFKEQ. V was clipped by 1 base and J by 3 bases, with 13 bases between them. CDR3 residues: CASSQGPGQYYEQYF. CDR3 DNA: TGTGCCAGCAGCCAAGGTCCAGGACAGTACTACGAGCAGTACTTC.

The rearrangement links TRBV2 to TRBJ2-2; 8 bases agree with TRBD1. J was trimmed by 4 bases and V by 8 bases; bases with no gene match: 12. Germline-derived CDR1 and CDR2 are SNHLY and FYNNEI. There are 16 residues in the CDR3. This CDR3 is CASYRLGQGPTGELFF. CDR3 coding DNA: TGTGCCAGCTATAGACTTGGACAGGGTCCCACCGGGGAGCTGTTTTTT.

V usage is TRBV25-1 and J usage is TRBJ1-2; D may be TRBD1 (6 bases). Germline loops: CDR1 MGHDK, CDR2 SYGVNS. This CDR3 has 12 amino acids. Trimming pared 5 bases from V and 7 bases from J, leaving 11 bases between. CDR3 protein: CASSLQGSGYTF. The CDR3 region has the DNA TGTGCCAGCAGTTTACAGGGAAGTGGCTACACCTTC.

The chain carries TRBV7-8 and TRBJ2-6; TRBD1 matches 9 bases. The CDR3 has 18 amino acids. With V trimmed by 1 base and J by 1 base, 5 bases remained unmatched. Germline loops: CDR1 SGHVS, CDR2 FQNEAQ. The CDR3 bases are TGTGCCAGCAGCTTAGGAGGGACAGGGAGGTCTGGGGCCAACGTCCTGACTTTC. Amino acid sequence: CASSLGGTGRSGANVLTF.

The rearrangement uses TRBV9 and TRBJ2-5; 10 bases match TRBD2. Unmatched junction bases numbered 7, after V lost 0 bases and J lost 5 bases. CDR3 length: 16 amino acids. From germline, CDR1 is SGDLS and CDR2 YYNGEE. The CDR3 reads CASSVARLAGVETQYF. In DNA, the CDR3 is TGTGCCAGCAGCGTAGCCCGGCTAGCGGGAGTCGAGACCCAGTACTTC.